The 20 T cell receptor beta chains below all came from one sample that was sequenced in a study of regulatory T cells in long-lasting Graves disease. As to time point: persistent/refractory GD, antithyroid drugs over 5 years with positive TRAb. Preparation of the TCR library used RNA extracted from PBMCs. For TCR beta, libraries came from iRepertoire HTBI primers and Arm-PCR of CDR3 regions. Each CDR3 protein gets one entry after TCRdb re-called the multiplex PCR reads with MiXCR. The table shows over 250,000 distinct CDR3 sequences, with roughly a fifth occurring only once. The source was peripheral blood mononuclear cells (PBMCs), collected when the disease was refractory, from a patient treated with antithyroid drugs. These receptor sequences come from a female donor with Graves disease.

This chain connects TRBV20-1 to TRBJ2-5; no clear D. The V end lost 5 bases, the J end lost 2 bases, and 12 bases lay between the germline ends. Per germline, CDR1 DFQATT and CDR2 SNEGSKA (reference sequence). This CDR3 is built from 13 residues. CDR3: CSAPDLIQETQYF. The CDR3 coding sequence is TGCAGTGCTCCAGACTTGATACAAGAGACCCAGTACTTC.

This chain connects TRBV6-1 to TRBJ1-5; TRBD1 might be the D (6 bases). V was pared by 7 bases and J by 4 bases, with 14 bases between. Germline CDR1 is MNHNS and CDR2 is SASEGT. CDR3 length equals 14 residues. In DNA, the CDR3 is TGTGCCAGCACCCCGGACAGAGGTAATCAGCCCCAGCATTTT. Protein: CASTPDRGNQPQHF.

This chain links TRBV6-2 or TRBV6-3 with TRBJ1-5; the D gene is possibly TRBD1 (6 bases). The V end was cut by 6 bases, the J end by 2 bases, with 14 bases between. Germline assignment: CDR1 MNHEY and CDR2 SVGEGT. The CDR3 runs to 15 residues. The chain's CDR3 is CASRFNRVGNQPQHF. CDR3 in DNA: TGTGCCAGCAGATTCAACAGGGTTGGCAATCAGCCCCAGCATTTT.

This chain uses TRBV6-2 or TRBV6-3 with TRBJ2-7, with 8 nucleotides matching TRBD2. V gave up 3 bases and J gave up 3 bases; unmatched junction bases: 7. Germline V gene lookup returns CDR1 MNHEY and CDR2 SVGEGT. The CDR3 has 15 amino acids. CDR3 protein: CASSYNLAGSYEQYF. In DNA, the CDR3 is TGTGCCAGCAGTTATAATTTAGCGGGGAGCTACGAGCAGTACTTC.

J is TRBJ1-2 and V is TRBV6-5, with 7 positions matching TRBD1. The CDR3 spans 15 residues. The V and J ends lost 4 bases and 13 bases, in that order; junction bases with no gene match: 18. Germline V CDR1 and CDR2: MNHEY, SVGAGI. CDR3 protein: CASSLTGSPSPDCTF. The CDR3 nucleotides are TGTGCCAGCAGTTTGACAGGGTCGCCCTCTCCAGACTGCACCTTC.

This clonotype was seen a handful of times. The gene calls are TRBV27 and TRBJ1-5, with D tentatively TRBD1 (6 bases). Germline-derived CDR1 and CDR2 are MNHEY and SMNVEV (reference sequence). The length of the CDR3 is 17 residues. Trimming stripped 0 bases from V and 3 bases from J, with 15 bases between. In DNA, the CDR3 is TGTGCCAGCAGTTTATCAGGGGGGGCCCTTATCAATCAGCCCCAGCATTTT. It translates to CASSLSGGALINQPQHF.

There are a few counts of this clonotype. The gene calls are TRBV9 and TRBJ2-5; TRBD2 matches at 10 bases. V lost 0 bases to trimming and J lost 5 bases; unmatched junction nucleotides: 10. CDR1 is SGDLS and CDR2 is YYNGEE in the germline V gene. The CDR3 consists of 17 residues. CDR3 sequence: CASSVGAAGGPGETQYF. For the CDR3, the DNA is TGTGCCAGCAGCGTAGGGGCAGCGGGAGGGCCAGGGGAGACCCAGTACTTC.

This clonotype was detected many times. This chain uses TRBV12-3 or TRBV12-4 with TRBJ1-1; D is undetermined. CDR3 length: 14 amino acids. V was pared by 6 bases and J by 0 bases, with 11 bases between. CDR3 sequence reads: CASSLGPMNTEAFF. The CDR3, as DNA: TGTGCCAGCAGCCTAGGGCCGATGAACACTGAAGCTTTCTTT.

A note on this clonotype: A much larger clonotype is one base distant, so this may be a read error. This chain uses TRBV27 with TRBJ1-3, with TRBD1 matching 7 bases. The CDR3 runs 14 residues. Germline values: CDR1 MNHEY, CDR2 SMNVEV (reference sequence). CDR3 sequence: CTSRRQGSGNTIYF. CDR3 coding DNA: TGTACCAGCAGGCGACAGGGCTCTGGAAACACCATATATTTT.

This clonotype was counted a few times. This chain links TRBV29-1 with TRBJ1-1; 8 nucleotides line up with TRBD1. Looked up from germline, CDR1 is SQVTM and CDR2 is ANQGSEA. J was trimmed by 4 bases and V by 3 bases; bases with no gene match: 10. The CDR3 is 15 residues long. CDR3 nucleotides: TGCAGCGTTGAGCGGACAGGGCTAATGGGCACTGAAGCTTTCTTT. Protein: CSVERTGLMGTEAFF.

This clonotype was found a few times. Lacking the conserved final phenylalanine or tryptophan, this CDR3 likely reflects a read error. The limits of the CDR3 on the DNA are not certain, so only TCRdb's listed CDR3 is given. V usage is TRBV3-1 and J usage is TRBJ2-7; TRBD1, the table's D call, lacks a check against the DNA. From germline, CDR1 is LGHDT and CDR2 YNNKEL (reference sequence). Both ends counted, the CDR3 spans 14 residues. CDR3 region: CASSQGRTGNLFWS.

This clonotype occurred a few times. The chain employs TRBV6-2 or TRBV6-3 and TRBJ2-7; D is unresolved. V gave up 5 bases and J gave up 4 bases, with 9 bases separating them. The CDR3 has 12 amino acids. Per the germline V gene, CDR1 is MNHEY and CDR2 is SVGEGT. The CDR3 sequence: CASSKAPYEQYF. CDR3 nucleotides: TGTGCCAGCAGTAAAGCCCCATACGAGCAGTACTTC.

This clonotype was recorded at least ten times. The rearrangement links TRBV28 to TRBJ2-7; tentative D call: TRBD2 (6 bases). V lost 5 bases and J 3 bases, leaving 14 bases between the germline ends. Germline V gene sequence: CDR1 MDHEN, CDR2 SYDVKM. There are 14 residues in the CDR3. The CDR3 DNA reads TGTGCCAGCAGTACCCGGGGGATGGGCTACGAGCAGTACTTC. This encodes CASSTRGMGYEQYF.

This clonotype showed up just once. A much larger clone lies one base from this, so it may be a read error. V is TRBV7-2 and J is TRBJ2-2; D uncertain. Trimming shortened V by 2 bases and J by 4 bases, and 11 bases separated the two germline ends. Germline CDR1 SGHTA, CDR2 FQGNSA. The CDR3 consists of 15 residues. For the CDR3, the DNA is TGTGCCAGCAGCTTACTGAGTAAGAGCACCGGGGAGCTGTTTTTT. Encoded protein: CASSLLSKSTGELFF.

The chain is built from TRBV7-2 and TRBJ2-7; D call uncertain. This CDR3 is built from 12 residues. Germline values: CDR1 SGHTA, CDR2 FQGNSA. Trimming shortened V by 5 bases and J by 3 bases, and 8 bases separated the two germline ends. CDR3 amino acids: CASSPSIYEQYF. CDR3 bases: TGTGCCAGCAGCCCCTCCATCTACGAGCAGTACTTC. The full variable domain, rest sourced from reference TRBV7-2 and TRBJ2-7, is GAGVSQSPSNKVTEKGKDVELRCDPISGHTALYWYRQSLGQGLEFLIYFQGNSAPDKSGLPSDRFSAERTGGSVSTLTIQRTQQEDSAVYLCASSPSIYEQYFGPGTRLTVT.

The sample holds a few counts of this clonotype. The rearrangement links TRBV20-1 to TRBJ1-3, with D possibly TRBD1 on 5 matching bases. Germline assignment: CDR1 DFQATT and CDR2 SNEGSKA (reference sequence). Trimming stripped 0 bases from V and 2 bases from J, with 8 bases between. This CDR3 region has 14 residues. The CDR3 loop reads CSARERGTGNTIYF. The CDR3 coding sequence is TGCAGTGCTAGAGAGCGGGGGACTGGAAACACCATATATTTT.

This clonotype was observed many times. The chain is built from TRBV7-2 and TRBJ1-5; maybe TRBD1 (6 bases). The CDR3 contains 13 residues. The germline V and J ends were trimmed by 5 bases and 7 bases, with 12 bases remaining between them. Germline V gene data show CDR1 as SGHTA and CDR2 as FQGNSA. The CDR3 here is CASSETGWQPQHF. The CDR3 DNA reads TGTGCCAGCAGCGAAACAGGGTGGCAGCCCCAGCATTTT.

The CDR3 DNA follows: TGTGCCAGCAGCCGAACCCGGAGACTAGCGGGAGGCCCCTCCTACGAGCAGTACTTC. This translates into CASSRTRRLAGGPSYEQYF. V is TRBV6-1 and J is TRBJ2-7; TRBD2 agrees at 13 bases. After removal of 6 bases from V and 0 bases from J, the junction contained 14 bases not matched to a gene. This CDR3 comprises 19 residues. Per the germline V gene, CDR1 is MNHNS and CDR2 is SASEGT.

The chain recombines TRBV29-1 with TRBJ1-2; 7 nucleotides agree with TRBD1. This CDR3 has 13 residues. J was trimmed by 4 bases and V by 1 base; bases with no gene match: 3. The V gene's germline CDR1 is SQVTM and CDR2 ANQGSEA. As DNA, the CDR3 is TGCAGCGTTGAAGTGGGGACAGTCTATGGCTACACCTTC. Translated, it gives CSVEVGTVYGYTF.

This clonotype was observed many times. J is TRBJ1-1 and V is TRBV30, with D perhaps matching TRBD1 (5 bases). Germline V lookup: CDR1 GTSNPN, CDR2 SVGIG (reference sequence). The CDR3 is 13 amino acids. V was clipped by 7 bases and J by 0 bases, with 12 bases between them. CDR3 sequence: CAFIQGLNTEAFF. CDR3 nucleotides: TGTGCCTTCATCCAGGGCTTGAACACTGAAGCTTTCTTT.